The rows below give T cell receptor beta chains drawn from one sample of a study of blood T cell repertoires in COVID-19. Measured with immunoSEQ multiplex PCR; TCRdb has only the in-frame clones, and not every one. The sample lists around 700,000 clones, approximately 90% seen once, with 0.2% to 0.3% in the top ten. Sequenced input: peripheral blood. These receptors originate from a woman younger than 35 with acute or convalescent COVID-19. The CDR3 runs from the conserved cysteine through the conserved F or W. The D gene is left open where the match is weak. Clone size, where shown, is once, few, many, or a class for clones that have expanded.

15	TRBV9	TRBJ1-4	TRBD1	.	CASSTKQGIGEKLFF	TGTGCCAGCAGCACTAAACAGGGGATAGGGGAAAAACTGTTTTTT
13	TRBV2	TRBJ1-5	.	.	CASPAGGLQPQHF	TGTGCCAGCCCGGCCGGGGGGCTTCAGCCCCAGCATTTT
16	TRBV6-5	TRBJ1-3	TRBD1	.	CASSLGQAGSGNTIYF	TGTGCCAGCAGTTTAGGACAGGCAGGCTCTGGAAACACCATATATTTT
13	TRBV5-4	TRBJ1-2	.	.	CASSLPGDYGYTF	TGTGCCAGCAGCTTGCCAGGGGACTATGGCTACACCTTC
15	TRBV24-1	TRBJ2-3	.	.	CATSDPFSISDTQYF	TGTGCCACCAGTGACCCATTCAGTATCTCAGATACGCAGTATTTT
16	TRBV4-3	TRBJ2-2	.	.	CASSQAAQGGTGELFF	TGCGCCAGCAGCCAAGCCGCACAGGGTGGGACCGGGGAGCTGTTTTTT
18	TRBV15	TRBJ1-5	TRBD1	.	CATSRTWDRGYSNQPQHF	TGTGCCACCAGCAGAACCTGGGACAGGGGGTATAGCAATCAGCCCCAGCATTTT
18	TRBV5-4	TRBJ1-6	TRBD1	once	CASSFVTSGGLLNSPLHF	TGTGCCAGCAGCTTTGTTACGTCAGGGGGTTTATTGAATTCACCCCTCCACTTT
15	TRBV6-6	TRBJ1-2	TRBD1	.	CASIEVPTTGRGYTF	TGTGCCAGCATCGAAGTTCCGACGACAGGGCGAGGCTACACCTTC
14	TRBV5-1	TRBJ2-7	TRBD1	.	CASSPGTGFYEQYF	TGCGCCAGCAGCCCCGGGACAGGGTTCTACGAGCAGTACTTC
13	TRBV6-5	TRBJ1-1	.	.	CASARVMNTEAFF	TGTGCCAGCGCGAGGGTCATGAACACTGAAGCTTTCTTT
14	TRBV9	TRBJ1-3	.	.	CASRPGGAGNTIYF	TGTGCCAGCAGGCCCGGAGGGGCTGGAAACACCATATATTTT
14	TRBV9	TRBJ2-7	.	.	CASSVGGQNYEQYF	TGTGCCAGCAGCGTAGGAGGCCAGAACTACGAGCAGTACTTC
12	TRBV30	TRBJ1-1	.	.	CAIRQVNTEAFF	TGTGCCATCCGACAGGTGAACACTGAAGCTTTCTTT
15	TRBV19	TRBJ2-3	TRBD2	.	CASSTLRGGLDTQYF	TGTGCCAGTAGTACCCTCCGCGGGGGGCTAGATACGCAGTATTTT
12	TRBV6-5	TRBJ1-6	.	.	CASSYQGSPLHF	TGTGCCAGCAGTTACCAGGGGTCACCCCTCCACTTT
16	TRBV5-4	TRBJ2-5	.	.	CASSLNRGRQGETQYF	TGTGCCAGCAGCTTGAATAGGGGTCGCCAGGGAGAGACCCAGTACTTC
15	TRBV7-2	TRBJ2-1	.	.	CASRPRDSSYNEQFF	TGTGCCAGCAGGCCACGAGATAGCTCCTACAATGAGCAGTTCTTC
15	TRBV7-9	TRBJ2-7	.	.	CASSEGAGEWYEQYF	TGTGCCAGCAGCGAAGGGGCAGGGGAGTGGTACGAGCAGTACTTC
12	TRBV12-3/TRBV12-4	TRBJ1-1	.	.	CASSSDTSLVFF	TGTGCCAGCAGTTCAGACACTTCATTAGTTTTCTTT
13	TRBV6-2/TRBV6-3	TRBJ2-5	.	.	CASSYPGQETQYF	TGTGCCAGCAGTTATCCCGGGCAAGAGACCCAGTACTTC
14	TRBV9	TRBJ2-3	.	.	CASSVIVGQDTQYF	TGTGCCAGCAGCGTAATTGTGGGCCAAGATACGCAGTATTTT
10	TRBV29-1	TRBJ2-1	TRBD1	.	CSAIRGQKFF	TGCAGCGCTATAAGGGGACAGAAGTTCTTC
14	TRBV5-1	TRBJ1-2	TRBD1	few	CASSLGQGGDGYTF	TGCGCCAGCAGCTTGGGACAGGGAGGAGATGGCTACACCTTC
15	TRBV6-2/TRBV6-3	TRBJ2-2	TRBD2	.	CASSKRGDNTGELFF	TGTGCCAGCAGTAAGCGGGGGGATAACACCGGGGAGCTGTTTTTT
11	TRBV29-1	TRBJ2-3	TRBD1	.	CSVRGSDTQYF	TGCAGCGTCAGGGGGTCAGATACGCAGTATTTT